The rows below give T cell receptor beta chains drawn from one sample of a study of blood T cell repertoires in COVID-19. The assay was immunoSEQ multiplex PCR, and TCRdb's table has in-frame clones only and misses some. In the table there are 300,000 or so clones, approximately 90% of which are singletons. The sequenced sample consisted of peripheral blood. These TCRs come from a woman aged 25 to 45 who had recovered from COVID-19. The CDR3 runs from the conserved cysteine through the conserved F or W. D genes are given only for firm matches.

V	J	D	DNA	CDR3
TRBV7-2	TRBJ1-6	.	TGTGCCAGCAGCCAGCCGAGGGCGCGCAATTCACCCCTCCACTTT	CASSQPRARNSPLHF
TRBV5-5	TRBJ1-5	TRBD1	TGTGCCAGCAGCCCGGACAGGGTCGATCAGCCCCAGCATTTT	CASSPDRVDQPQHF
TRBV2	TRBJ1-4	TRBD1	TGTGCCAGCAGTGCCCCGCGGGACAGGGAAAAACTGTTTTTT	CASSAPRDREKLFF
TRBV30	TRBJ2-5	TRBD1	TGTGCCTGGAGTCAGACGACAGGGGTGATTGGAGAGACCCAGTACTTC	CAWSQTTGVIGETQYF
TRBV11-2	TRBJ2-5	TRBD2	TGTGCCAGCAGCCCTCTAGCGGGGGGCCCCGAGACCCAGTACTTC	CASSPLAGGPETQYF
TRBV29-1	TRBJ1-1	TRBD1	TGCAGCGTCGCGACAGGGGCAAACACTGAAGCTTTCTTT	CSVATGANTEAFF
TRBV19	TRBJ2-3	TRBD1	TGTGCCAGTAGTAACGCCCGGGACAGGGGGTCAGATACGCAGTATTTT	CASSNARDRGSDTQYF
TRBV14	TRBJ2-3	.	TGTGCCAGCAGCCAATTTAGTCTCACAGATACGCAGTATTTT	CASSQFSLTDTQYF
TRBV29-1	TRBJ2-1	.	TGCAGCGTTGAGAGCGATGAGCAGTTCTTC	CSVESDEQFF
TRBV7-9	TRBJ2-3	TRBD1	TGTGCCAGCAGCCCAGGACAGGTTGTGACAGATACGCAGTATTTT	CASSPGQVVTDTQYF